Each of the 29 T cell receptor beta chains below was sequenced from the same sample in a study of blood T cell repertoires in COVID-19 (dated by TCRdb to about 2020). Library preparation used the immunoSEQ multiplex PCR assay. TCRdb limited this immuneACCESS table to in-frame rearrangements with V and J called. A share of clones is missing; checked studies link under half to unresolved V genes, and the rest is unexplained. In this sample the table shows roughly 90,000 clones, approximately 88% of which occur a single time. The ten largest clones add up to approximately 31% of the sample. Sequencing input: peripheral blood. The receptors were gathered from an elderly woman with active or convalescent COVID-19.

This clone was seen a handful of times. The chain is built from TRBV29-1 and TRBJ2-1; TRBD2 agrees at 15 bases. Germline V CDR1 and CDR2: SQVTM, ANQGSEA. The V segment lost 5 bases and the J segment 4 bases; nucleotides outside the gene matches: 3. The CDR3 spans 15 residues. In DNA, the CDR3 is TGCAGCGTTCCGGGACTAGCGGGGGGATACAATGAGCAGTTCTTC. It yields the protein CSVPGLAGGYNEQFF.

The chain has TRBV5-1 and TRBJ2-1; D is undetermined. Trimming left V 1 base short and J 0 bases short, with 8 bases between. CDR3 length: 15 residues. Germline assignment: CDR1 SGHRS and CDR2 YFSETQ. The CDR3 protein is CASSLQPSSYNEQFF. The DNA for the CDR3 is TGCGCCAGCAGCTTGCAACCGAGCTCCTACAATGAGCAGTTCTTC.

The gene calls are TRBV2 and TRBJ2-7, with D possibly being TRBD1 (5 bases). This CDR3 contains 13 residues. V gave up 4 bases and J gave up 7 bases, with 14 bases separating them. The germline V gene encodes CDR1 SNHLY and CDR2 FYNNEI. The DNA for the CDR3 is TGTGCCAGCAGTGTTAGAACAGGTGGAGAGCAGTACTTC. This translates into CASSVRTGGEQYF. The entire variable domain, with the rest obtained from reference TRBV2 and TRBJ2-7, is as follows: EPEVTQTPSHQVTQMGQEVILRCVPISNHLYFYWYRQILGQKVEFLVSFYNNEISEKSEIFDDQFSVERPDGSNFTLKIRSTKLEDSAMYFCASSVRTGGEQYFGPGTRLTVT.

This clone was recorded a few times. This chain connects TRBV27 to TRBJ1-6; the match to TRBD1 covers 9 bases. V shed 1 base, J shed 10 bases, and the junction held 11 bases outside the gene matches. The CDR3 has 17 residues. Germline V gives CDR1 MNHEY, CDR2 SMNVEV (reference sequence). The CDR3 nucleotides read TGTGCCAGCAGTTTATGGGTGACAGGGGGATCCAGCTCACCCCTCCACTTT. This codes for CASSLWVTGGSSSPLHF.

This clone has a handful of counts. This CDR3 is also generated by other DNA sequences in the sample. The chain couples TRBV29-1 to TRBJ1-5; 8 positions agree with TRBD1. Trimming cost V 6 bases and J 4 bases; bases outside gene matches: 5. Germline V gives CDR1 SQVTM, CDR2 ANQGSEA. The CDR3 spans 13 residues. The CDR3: CSVGTGGNQPQHF. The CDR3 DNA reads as TGCAGCGTGGGGACAGGCGGGAATCAGCCCCAGCATTTT.

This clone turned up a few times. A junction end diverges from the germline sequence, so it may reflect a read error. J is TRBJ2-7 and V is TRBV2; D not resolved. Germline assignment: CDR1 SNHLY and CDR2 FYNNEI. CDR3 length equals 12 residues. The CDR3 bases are TGTGCCAGCAGCGAAGACAACTACGAGCAGTACTTC. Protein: CASSEDNYEQYF.

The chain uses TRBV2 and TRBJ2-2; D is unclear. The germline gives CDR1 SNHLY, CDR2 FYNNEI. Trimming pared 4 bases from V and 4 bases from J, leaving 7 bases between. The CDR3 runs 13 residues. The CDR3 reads CASSATATGELFF. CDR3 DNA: TGTGCCAGCAGTGCAACAGCCACCGGGGAGCTGTTTTTT.

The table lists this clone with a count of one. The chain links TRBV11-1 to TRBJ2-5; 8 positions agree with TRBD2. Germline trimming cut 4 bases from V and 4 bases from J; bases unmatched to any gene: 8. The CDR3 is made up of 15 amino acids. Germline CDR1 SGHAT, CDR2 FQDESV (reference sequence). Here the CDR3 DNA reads TGTGCCAGCAGCTCACGGGTAGCGGGGTTAGAGACCCAGTACTTC. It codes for CASSSRVAGLETQYF.

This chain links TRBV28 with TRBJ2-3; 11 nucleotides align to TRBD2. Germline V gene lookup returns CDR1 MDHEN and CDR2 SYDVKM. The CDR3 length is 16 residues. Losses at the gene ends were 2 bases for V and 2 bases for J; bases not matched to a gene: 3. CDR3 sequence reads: CASSLHSGGATDTQYF. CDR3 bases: TGTGCCAGCAGTTTACATAGCGGGGGGGCCACAGATACGCAGTATTTT.

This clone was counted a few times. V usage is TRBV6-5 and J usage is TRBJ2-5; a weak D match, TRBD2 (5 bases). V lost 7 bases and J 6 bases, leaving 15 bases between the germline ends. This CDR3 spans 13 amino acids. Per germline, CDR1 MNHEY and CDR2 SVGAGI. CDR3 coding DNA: TGTGCCAGCACCAACGAGGGTACGAAGACCCAGTACTTC. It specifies CASTNEGTKTQYF.

CDR3 loop: CASSSPGRNYGYTF. In DNA, the CDR3 is TGTGCCAGCAGTTCCCCCGGGAGAAACTATGGCTACACCTTC. The chain links TRBV6-2 or TRBV6-3 to TRBJ1-2; D gene unclear. The germline V gene encodes CDR1 MNHEY and CDR2 SVGEGT. The CDR3 runs to 14 residues. V lost 4 bases and J 2 bases, leaving 11 bases between the germline ends.

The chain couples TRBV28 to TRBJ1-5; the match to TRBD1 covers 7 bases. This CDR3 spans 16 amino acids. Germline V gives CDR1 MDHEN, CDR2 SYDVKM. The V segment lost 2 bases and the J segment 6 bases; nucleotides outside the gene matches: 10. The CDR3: CASSLTHRGRGQPQHF. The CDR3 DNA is TGTGCCAGCAGTTTAACCCACAGGGGAAGGGGTCAGCCCCAGCATTTT.

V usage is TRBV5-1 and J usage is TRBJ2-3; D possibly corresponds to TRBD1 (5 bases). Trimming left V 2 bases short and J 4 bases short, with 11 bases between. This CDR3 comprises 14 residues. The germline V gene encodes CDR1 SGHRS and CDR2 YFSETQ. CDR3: CASSLQVFSDTQYF. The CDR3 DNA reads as TGCGCCAGCAGCTTACAGGTTTTTTCAGATACGCAGTATTTT.

CDR3 sequence: CASSSGQGNYEQYF. As DNA, the CDR3 is TGCGCCAGCAGCTCGGGACAGGGGAACTACGAGCAGTACTTC. The chain has TRBV5-1 and TRBJ2-7; 10 bases line up with TRBD1. Germline V CDR1 and CDR2: SGHRS, YFSETQ. V gave up 3 bases and J gave up 3 bases; unmatched junction bases: 3. CDR3 length: 14 residues. The entire variable domain, with the rest obtained from reference TRBV5-1 and TRBJ2-7, is as follows: KAGVTQTPRYLIKTRGQQVTLSCSPISGHRSVSWYQQTPGQGLQFLFEYFSETQRNKGNFPGRFSGRQFSNSRSEMNVSTLELGDSALYLCASSSGQGNYEQYFGPGTRLTVT.

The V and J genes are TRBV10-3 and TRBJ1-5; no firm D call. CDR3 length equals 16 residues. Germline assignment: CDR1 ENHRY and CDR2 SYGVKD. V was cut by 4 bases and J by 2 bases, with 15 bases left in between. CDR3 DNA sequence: TGTGCCATCAGTGTGGGCCCAGTCTTGGGCAATCAGCCCCAGCATTTT. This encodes CAISVGPVLGNQPQHF.

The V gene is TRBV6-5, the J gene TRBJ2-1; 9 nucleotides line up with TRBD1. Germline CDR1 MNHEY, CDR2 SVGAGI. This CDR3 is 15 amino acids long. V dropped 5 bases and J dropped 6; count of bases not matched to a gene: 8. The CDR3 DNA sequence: TGTGCCAGCAGTCCTTGGACAGGGGAGTCCAATGAGCAGTTCTTC. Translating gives CASSPWTGESNEQFF.

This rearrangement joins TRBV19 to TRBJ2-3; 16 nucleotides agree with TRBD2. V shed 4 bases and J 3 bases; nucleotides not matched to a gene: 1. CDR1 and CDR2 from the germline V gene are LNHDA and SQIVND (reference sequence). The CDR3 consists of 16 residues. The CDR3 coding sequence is TGTGCCAGTAGTAAGGGACTAGCGGGGGGGACAGATACGCAGTATTTT. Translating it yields CASSKGLAGGTDTQYF.

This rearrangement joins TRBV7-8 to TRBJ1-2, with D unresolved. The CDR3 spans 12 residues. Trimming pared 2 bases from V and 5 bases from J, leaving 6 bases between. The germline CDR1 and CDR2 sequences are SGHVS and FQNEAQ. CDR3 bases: TGTGCCAGCAGCTTATCAGGATATGGCTACACCTTC. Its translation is CASSLSGYGYTF. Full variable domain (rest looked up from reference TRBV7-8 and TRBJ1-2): GAGVSQSPRYKVAKRGQDVALRCDPISGHVSLFWYQQALGQGPEFLTYFQNEAQLDKSGLPSDRFFAERPEGSVSTLKIQRTQQEDSAVYLCASSLSGYGYTFGSGTRLTVV.

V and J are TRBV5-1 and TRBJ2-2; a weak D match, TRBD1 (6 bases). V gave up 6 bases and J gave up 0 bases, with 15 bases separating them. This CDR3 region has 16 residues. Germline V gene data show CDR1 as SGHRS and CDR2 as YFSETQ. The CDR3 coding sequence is TGCGCCAGCAAAGGACAGATCTTCGCGAACACCGGGGAGCTGTTTTTT. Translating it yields CASKGQIFANTGELFF.

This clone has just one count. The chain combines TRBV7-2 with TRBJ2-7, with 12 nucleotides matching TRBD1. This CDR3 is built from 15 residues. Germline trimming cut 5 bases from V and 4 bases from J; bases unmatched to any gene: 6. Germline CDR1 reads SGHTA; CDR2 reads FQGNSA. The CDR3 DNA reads TGTGCCAGCAGCCCCGGGACAGGGGGCTTGTACGAGCAGTACTTC. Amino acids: CASSPGTGGLYEQYF.

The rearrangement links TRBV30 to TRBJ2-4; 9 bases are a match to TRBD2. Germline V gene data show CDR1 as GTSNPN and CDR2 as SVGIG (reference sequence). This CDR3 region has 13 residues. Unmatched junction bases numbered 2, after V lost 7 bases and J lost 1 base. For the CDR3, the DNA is TGTGCCTTGCTAGCGGGGGCCAAAAACATTCAGTACTTC. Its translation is CALLAGAKNIQYF.

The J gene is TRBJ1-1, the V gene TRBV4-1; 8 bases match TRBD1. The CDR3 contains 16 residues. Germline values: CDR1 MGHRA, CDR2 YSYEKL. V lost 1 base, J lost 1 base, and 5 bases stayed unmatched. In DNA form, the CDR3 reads TGCGCCAGCAGCCAAGCCCGGGACAGGTGGAACACTGAAGCTTTCTTT. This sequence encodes CASSQARDRWNTEAFF.

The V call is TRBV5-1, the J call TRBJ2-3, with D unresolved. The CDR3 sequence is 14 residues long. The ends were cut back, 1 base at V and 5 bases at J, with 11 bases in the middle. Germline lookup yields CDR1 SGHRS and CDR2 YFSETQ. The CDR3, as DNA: TGCGCCAGCAGCTTGAATCCCGGTAAAGATACGCAGTATTTT. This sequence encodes CASSLNPGKDTQYF.

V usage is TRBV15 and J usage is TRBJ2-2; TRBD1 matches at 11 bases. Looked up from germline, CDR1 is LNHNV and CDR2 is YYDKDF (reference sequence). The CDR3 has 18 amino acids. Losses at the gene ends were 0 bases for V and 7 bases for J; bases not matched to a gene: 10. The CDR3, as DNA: TGTGCCACCAGCAGAGATCCCGGGACAGGGGGAGGTGGCGGGGAGCTGTTTTTT. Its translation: CATSRDPGTGGGGGELFF.

Here the CDR3 reads CSVEHSGRGGDTQYF. CDR3 bases: TGCAGCGTTGAACATAGCGGGAGAGGAGGAGATACGCAGTATTTT. The rearrangement uses TRBV29-1 and TRBJ2-3; 9 nucleotides agree with TRBD2. The germline gives CDR1 SQVTM, CDR2 ANQGSEA. The CDR3 runs to 15 residues. V gave up 2 bases and J gave up 5 bases; unmatched junction bases: 8.

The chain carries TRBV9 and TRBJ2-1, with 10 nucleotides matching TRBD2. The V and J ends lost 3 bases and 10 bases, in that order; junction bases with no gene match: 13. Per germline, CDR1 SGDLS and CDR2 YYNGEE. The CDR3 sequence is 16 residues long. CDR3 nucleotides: TGTGCCAGCAGCGACCGAGCGGGGGGGCCCGACGCCGAGCAGTTCTTC. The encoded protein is CASSDRAGGPDAEQFF.

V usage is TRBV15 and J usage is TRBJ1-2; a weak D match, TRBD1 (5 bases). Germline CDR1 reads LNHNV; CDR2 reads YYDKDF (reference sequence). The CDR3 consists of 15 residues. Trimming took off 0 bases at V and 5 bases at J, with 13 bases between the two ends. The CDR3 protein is CATSRDLRQQYGYTF. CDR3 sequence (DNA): TGTGCCACCAGCAGAGATCTGCGACAGCAGTATGGCTACACCTTC.

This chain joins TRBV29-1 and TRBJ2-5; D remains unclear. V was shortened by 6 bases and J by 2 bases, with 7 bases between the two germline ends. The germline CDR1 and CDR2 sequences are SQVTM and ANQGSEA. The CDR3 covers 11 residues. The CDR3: CSVTHQETQYF. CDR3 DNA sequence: TGCAGCGTAACACATCAAGAGACCCAGTACTTC.

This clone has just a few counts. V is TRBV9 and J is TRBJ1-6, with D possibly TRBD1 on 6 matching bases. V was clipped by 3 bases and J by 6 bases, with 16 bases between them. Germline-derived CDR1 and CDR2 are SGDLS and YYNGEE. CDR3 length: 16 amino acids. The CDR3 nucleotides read TGTGCCAGCAGCGGTCCGGGACAAACCATTAATTCACCCCTCCACTTT. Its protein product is CASSGPGQTINSPLHF.